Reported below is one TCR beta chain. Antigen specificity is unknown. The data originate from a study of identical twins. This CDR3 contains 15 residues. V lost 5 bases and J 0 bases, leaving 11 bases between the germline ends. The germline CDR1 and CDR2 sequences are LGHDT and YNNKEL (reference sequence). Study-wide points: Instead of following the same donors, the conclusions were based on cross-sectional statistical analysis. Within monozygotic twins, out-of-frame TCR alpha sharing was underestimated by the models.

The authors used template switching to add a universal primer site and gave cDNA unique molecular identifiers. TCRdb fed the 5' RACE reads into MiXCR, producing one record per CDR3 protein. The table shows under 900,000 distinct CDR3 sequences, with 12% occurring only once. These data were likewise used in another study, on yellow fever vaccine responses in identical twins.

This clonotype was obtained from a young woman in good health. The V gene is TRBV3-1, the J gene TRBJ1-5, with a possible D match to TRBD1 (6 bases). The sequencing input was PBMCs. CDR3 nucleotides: TGTGCCAGCAGCAGGGGGATATATAGCAATCAGCCCCAGCATTTT. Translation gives CASSRGIYSNQPQHF.